Listed here is a single TCR beta chain. Its antigen is as yet unknown. The sample's time point: patch test 1, 2 weeks after DPC sensitization. Treatment here: therapeutic diphenylcyclopropenone sensitization with weekly scalp DPC. The authors extracted total RNA from unfractionated whole blood. The data stem from a study of human T cells and chemical hapten exposure. Looking at the study overall: TCR yields per sample varied, mainly owing to small pooled library volume differences.

Study results and caveats: PT1 expanded TCR counts and patch test score were linked, and their correlation was positive.

In germline, CDR1 is SGHRS, CDR2 YFSETQ. Trimming stripped 6 bases from V and 1 base from J, with 7 bases between. There are 12 residues in the CDR3. TCRdb ran MiXCR on the RACE reads and lists one entry per CDR3 protein. The table shows around 160,000 distinct CDR3 sequences, with around 13% occurring only once. The V call is TRBV5-1, the J call TRBJ1-2; D might be TRBD1 (5 bases). The TCR comes from a woman younger than 45 with alopecia areata. Some clones in this sample may be carry-over from other donors' samples. Specimen: whole blood, collected in connection with sensitization to the hapten diphenylcyclopropenone (DPC). The CDR3, as DNA: TGCGCCAGCACCGACAGTAACTATGGCTACACCTTC. Amino acids: CASTDSNYGYTF. The whole variable domain, filled in from reference TRBV5-1 and TRBJ1-2, reads KAGVTQTPRYLIKTRGQQVTLSCSPISGHRSVSWYQQTPGQGLQFLFEYFSETQRNKGNFPGRFSGRQFSNSRSEMNVSTLELGDSALYLCASTDSNYGYTFGSGTRLTVV.